The sequence of this TCR beta chain was determined in a study of Ad26.COV2.S vaccination and SARS-CoV-2 variants. Study summary: Sample donor was a member of the COV1001 Ad26.COV2.S trial arm.

The method was immunoSEQ multiplex PCR; TCRdb's version includes in-frame clones alone and lacks a portion of them. The sample records roughly 380,000 clones, around 86% being singletons. Regarding treatment: about 20 received Ad26.COV2.S at low or high dose, single or two shots; about 5 received placebo; per-sample allocation not given. Sampling happened 63 days after the first vaccine or placebo injection. CDR3 length equals 11 residues. The V end was cut by 4 bases, the J end by 6 bases, with 10 bases between. Germline CDR1 reads SQVTM; CDR2 reads ANQGSEA. Source: peripheral blood, taken in a trial of Ad26.COV2.S vaccine versus placebo. The sequence derives from a person between 18 and 65 years old who received the Ad26.COV2.S COVID-19 vaccine or a placebo. This sequence joins TRBV29-1 and TRBJ2-7; D is undetermined. DNA for the CDR3: TGCAGCGTTGGGATGGGTGCCGAGCAGTACTTC. Translation: CSVGMGAEQYF.